Following are 30 T cell receptor beta chains from one sample sequenced in a study of lymphopenia after photon versus proton radiotherapy. Measured with immunoSEQ multiplex PCR; TCRdb has only the in-frame clones, and not every one. The sample includes about 26,000 clones, around 83% seen only once; the top ten take around 5.2%. The input for sequencing was peripheral blood, taken from a patient treated with photon-based radiotherapy. These receptors were obtained from a man aged 25 to 40 with gastric cancer.

In regard to this clone: An end of the junction differs from the germline gene, which may be a read error. This rearrangement joins TRBV9 to TRBJ2-3; no reliable D call. This CDR3 has 12 amino acids. Germline V gene sequence: CDR1 SGDLS, CDR2 YYNGEE. The CDR3 nucleotides are TGTGCCAGCAGCCCCAGCAGAGATACGCAGTATTTT. Translated, it gives CASSPSRDTQYF.

The chain uses TRBV28 and TRBJ1-3, with TRBD1 identical over 7 bases. Trimming took 6 bases from V and 4 from J; bases not matched to a gene: 15. Germline V CDR1 and CDR2: MDHEN, SYDVKM. This CDR3 has 17 residues. As DNA, the CDR3 is TGTGCCAGCAGCCCCTACCCAACAGGGGCCGGCGGAAACACCATATATTTT. Translation: CASSPYPTGAGGNTIYF.

The V call is TRBV19, the J call TRBJ1-1; 10 bases agree with TRBD1. Germline V gene sequence: CDR1 LNHDA, CDR2 SQIVND (reference sequence). This CDR3 is 14 amino acids long. Losses at the gene ends were 5 bases for V and 7 bases for J; bases not matched to a gene: 7. CDR3 nucleotide sequence: TGTGCCAGTAGTCTCTACCGGACAGGGGGTGAAGCTTTCTTT. Protein: CASSLYRTGGEAFF.

The chain has TRBV27 and TRBJ2-5, with 7 bases identical to TRBD2. V dropped 8 bases and J dropped 4; count of bases not matched to a gene: 13. Germline CDR1 reads MNHEY; CDR2 reads SMNVEV (reference sequence). This CDR3 is built from 15 residues. CDR3: CASPLRPGGGETQYF. For the CDR3, the DNA is TGTGCCAGCCCGCTCCGACCGGGGGGTGGAGAGACCCAGTACTTC.

J is TRBJ2-7 and V is TRBV29-1; possible D gene TRBD2, 7 bases. CDR1 SQVTM and CDR2 ANQGSEA come from the germline V gene. This CDR3 is built from 15 residues. V dropped 4 bases and J dropped 6 bases, with 22 bases sitting between them. As DNA, the CDR3 is TGCAGCGTTGTTGGGGGGGCGAGTTCCTCCCTCGAGCAGTACTTC. It yields the protein CSVVGGASSSLEQYF.

The chain links TRBV6-1 to TRBJ2-2; D might be TRBD2 (5 bases). This CDR3 region has 16 residues. The germline V gene has CDR1 MNHNS and CDR2 SASEGT. The V and J ends lost 1 base and 8 bases respectively, with 17 bases between them. The DNA for the CDR3 is TGTGCCAGCAGTGAAGTGGCATTCACAAGGGAGGGGGAGCTGTTTTTT. Its translation: CASSEVAFTREGELFF.

The V gene is TRBV6-6, the J gene TRBJ2-7, with 7 nucleotides matching TRBD2. CDR1 MNHNY and CDR2 SVGAGI come from the germline V gene (reference sequence). The CDR3 spans 15 residues. The trim removed 0 bases at V and 4 bases at J, leaving 6 bases unmatched. The CDR3 reads CASSYSGGESYEQYF. CDR3 sequence (DNA): TGTGCCAGCAGTTACTCGGGGGGGGAGAGTTACGAGCAGTACTTC.

This chain uses TRBV9 with TRBJ2-1; tentatively, D is TRBD2 (5 bases). The CDR3 has 16 amino acids. Germline V gene data show CDR1 as SGDLS and CDR2 as YYNGEE. Trimming cost V 1 base and J 8 bases, with 19 bases left between them. CDR3 bases: TGTGCCAGCAGCGTAAGTCGCGGGTTGGTTACCGATGAGCAGTTCTTC. This encodes CASSVSRGLVTDEQFF. Combining the CDR3 with reference TRBV9 and TRBJ2-1 gives the whole variable domain DSGVTQTPKHLITATGQRVTLRCSPRSGDLSVYWYQQSLDQGLQFLIQYYNGEERAKGNILERFSAQQFPDLHSELNLSSLELGDSALYFCASSVSRGLVTDEQFFGPGTRLTVL.

Relative to its sample, this clone is medium-sized. The J gene is TRBJ2-1, the V gene TRBV29-1; D remains ambiguous. Germline values: CDR1 SQVTM, CDR2 ANQGSEA. The CDR3 is 12 amino acids. The V end was cut by 4 bases, the J end by 4 bases, with 8 bases between. The CDR3 region has the DNA TGCAGCGTTGTATGGCGGTACAATGAGCAGTTCTTC. This sequence encodes CSVVWRYNEQFF.

The rearrangement links TRBV15 to TRBJ1-1, with a possible D match to TRBD1 (5 bases). CDR1 LNHNV and CDR2 YYDKDF come from the germline V gene (reference sequence). This CDR3 comprises 13 residues. V was clipped by 0 bases and J by 5 bases, with 7 bases between them. CDR3 amino acids: CATSRDWGTEAFF. As DNA, the CDR3 is TGTGCCACCAGCAGAGATTGGGGGACTGAAGCTTTCTTT.

The chain has TRBV5-1 and TRBJ1-6, with TRBD1 matching 10 bases. With V trimmed by 3 bases and J by 8 bases, 5 bases remained unmatched. The CDR3 is made up of 15 amino acids. Germline V CDR1 and CDR2: SGHRS, YFSETQ. CDR3 sequence reads: CASSWGQGLDSPLHF. DNA of the CDR3: TGCGCCAGCAGCTGGGGACAGGGGCTGGATTCACCCCTCCACTTT.

This rearrangement joins TRBV6-5 to TRBJ2-5; D is uncertain. Deletions cut 4 bases from V and 2 bases from J, with 8 bases between. Germline CDR1 is MNHEY and CDR2 is SVGAGI. This CDR3 is built from 13 residues. CDR3: CASSFSGQETQYF. The DNA of the CDR3 is TGTGCCAGCAGTTTCAGTGGACAAGAGACCCAGTACTTC.

The rearrangement uses TRBV6-1 and TRBJ1-2; 8 bases align to TRBD1. V was clipped by 7 bases and J by 7 bases; unmatched bases: 8. This CDR3 spans 13 amino acids. Germline CDR1 and CDR2: MNHNS and SASEGT. In DNA form, the CDR3 reads TGTGCCAGCACCCCAGGGGGCGCAGGTGGCTACACCTTC. This sequence encodes CASTPGGAGGYTF.

In DNA form, the CDR3 reads TGTGCCAGCAGCTTTACGAAAGGCTCGGAGCAGTTCTTC. This encodes CASSFTKGSEQFF. This chain joins TRBV7-2 and TRBJ2-1; no clear D. Germline assignment: CDR1 SGHTA and CDR2 FQGNSA. With 3 bases removed from V and 10 bases from J, the gap between germline ends came to 13 bases. This CDR3 has 13 residues.

V and J are TRBV27 and TRBJ1-5; TRBD1 matches at 8 bases. V gave up 6 bases and J gave up 1 base; unmatched junction bases: 5. This CDR3 has 15 residues. Germline CDR1 MNHEY, CDR2 SMNVEV (reference sequence). The CDR3: CASRPTGVSNQPQHF. For the CDR3, the DNA is TGTGCCAGCAGACCGACAGGGGTCAGCAATCAGCCCCAGCATTTT.

The chain combines TRBV5-4 with TRBJ1-6; 10 bases align to TRBD1. This CDR3 has 14 residues. The junction had 0 bases not matched to a gene; V was cut back by 3 bases and J by 6 bases. Germline CDR1 reads SGHNT; CDR2 reads YYREEE (reference sequence). In DNA form, the CDR3 reads TGTGCCAGCAGCTGGGACAGGGGTAATTCACCCCTCCACTTT. Protein product: CASSWDRGNSPLHF.

Details on this clone: One junction end disagrees with the germline gene, perhaps due to a read error. The chain employs TRBV28 and TRBJ1-2; 10 nucleotides agree with TRBD1. Germline V CDR1 and CDR2: MDHEN, SYDVKM. The CDR3 runs 13 residues. CDR3 residues: CASSSPGQGRIPF. The CDR3 DNA sequence: TGTGCCAGCAGTTCCCCGGGACAGGGGCGAATCCCTTTC.

V gene TRBV6-6 combines with J gene TRBJ2-3; a weak D match, TRBD2 (6 bases). CDR3 length equals 14 residues. Germline CDR1 and CDR2: MNHNY and SVGAGI (reference sequence). Between the trimmed V and J ends, which lost 5 bases and 0 bases, there was a span of 9 bases. In nucleotides, the CDR3 is TGTGCCAGCAGTACCGGGACTAGCACAGATACGCAGTATTTT. Translation: CASSTGTSTDTQYF.

V gene TRBV13 combines with J gene TRBJ2-1; TRBD2 matches at 7 bases. Germline V gene data show CDR1 as PRHDT and CDR2 as FYEKMQ (reference sequence). The CDR3 runs to 16 residues. V shed 4 bases and J 9 bases; nucleotides not matched to a gene: 15. DNA for the CDR3: TGTGCCAGCAGCTCCATGGAGGGGACTAAATGGCGTGAGCAGTTCTTC. Amino acids: CASSSMEGTKWREQFF.

This clone was seen more than once but under ten times. The gene calls are TRBV9 and TRBJ1-4; 7 positions agree with TRBD1. The CDR3 runs to 15 residues. Germline V CDR1 and CDR2: SGDLS, YYNGEE. The J segment lost 7 bases and the V segment lost 0 bases, leaving 6 bases of the junction unmatched. This CDR3 reads CASSVGQGGGEKLFF. Written as DNA, the CDR3 is TGTGCCAGCAGCGTAGGTCAGGGGGGCGGTGAAAAACTGTTTTTT.

The CDR3 region is CASSPLRQGYGYTF. The CDR3 coding sequence is TGTGCCAGCAGTCCCCTCCGGCAGGGCTATGGCTACACCTTC. This rearrangement joins TRBV27 to TRBJ1-2; TRBD1 is a possible D gene (5 bases). Germline CDR1 reads MNHEY; CDR2 reads SMNVEV (reference sequence). V was trimmed by 5 bases and J by 4 bases, leaving 14 bases between them. The CDR3 is made up of 14 amino acids.

The CDR3 bases are TGTGCCAGTAGCATTCAAGCAGGGGGCAGTTCTGATCAGCCCCAGCATTTT. It is translated as CASSIQAGGSSDQPQHF. V usage is TRBV19 and J usage is TRBJ1-5; TRBD1 matches at 8 bases. This CDR3 is 17 amino acids long. In germline, CDR1 is LNHDA, CDR2 SQIVND (reference sequence). Trimming cost V 6 bases and J 5 bases; bases outside gene matches: 15.

In this sample, this clone turned up once. The V gene is TRBV9, the J gene TRBJ2-2; D ambiguous. CDR3 length equals 14 residues. Trimming removed 4 bases from V and 0 bases from J, with 7 bases in between. Germline values: CDR1 SGDLS, CDR2 YYNGEE. Here the CDR3 reads CASSLNPNTGELFF. The CDR3 coding sequence is TGTGCCAGCAGCCTTAATCCGAACACCGGGGAGCTGTTTTTT. Filled out from reference TRBV9 and TRBJ2-2, the complete variable domain reads DSGVTQTPKHLITATGQRVTLRCSPRSGDLSVYWYQQSLDQGLQFLIQYYNGEERAKGNILERFSAQQFPDLHSELNLSSLELGDSALYFCASSLNPNTGELFFGEGSRLTVL.

The V and J genes are TRBV6-1 and TRBJ1-6; 9 nucleotides align to TRBD1. V gave up 1 base and J gave up 11 bases; unmatched junction bases: 3. Germline V gene lookup returns CDR1 MNHNS and CDR2 SASEGT. The CDR3 is made up of 14 amino acids. The CDR3 spells CASSEGTGVPPLHF. DNA for the CDR3: TGTGCCAGCAGTGAAGGGACAGGGGTGCCACCCCTCCACTTT.

This chain uses TRBV7-3 with TRBJ2-5, with D possibly matching TRBD1 (5 bases). With 2 bases removed from V and 3 bases from J, the gap between germline ends came to 10 bases. CDR1 is SGHTA and CDR2 is FQGTGA in the germline V gene. The CDR3 spans 14 residues. CDR3 residues: CASSLDGAEETQYF. In DNA, the CDR3 is TGTGCCAGCAGCTTAGATGGGGCGGAAGAGACCCAGTACTTC.

This chain links TRBV2 with TRBJ1-1; D remains ambiguous. In germline, CDR1 is SNHLY, CDR2 FYNNEI. The CDR3 runs to 13 residues. V was trimmed by 6 bases and J by 4 bases, leaving 12 bases between them. CDR3 DNA: TGTGCCAGCAGCATTAAGGAGAGCACTGAAGCTTTCTTT. Residues: CASSIKESTEAFF.

The rearrangement joins TRBV19 to TRBJ2-7; 7 bases are shared with TRBD1. The CDR3 covers 15 residues. After removal of 7 bases from V and 0 bases from J, the junction contained 9 bases not matched to a gene. CDR1 and CDR2 from the germline V gene are LNHDA and SQIVND (reference sequence). The DNA for the CDR3 is TGTGCCAGTATGCACTGGCAGGGGGACTCCTACGAGCAGTACTTC. The encoded protein is CASMHWQGDSYEQYF.

V usage is TRBV7-2 and J usage is TRBJ1-5, with 8 nucleotides matching TRBD1. Trimming took 5 bases from V and 1 from J; bases not matched to a gene: 7. Germline CDR1 and CDR2: SGHTA and FQGNSA. The CDR3 extends over 16 amino acids. CDR3 sequence (DNA): TGTGCCAGCAGCCAGGGGGCCGGCGGGAGCAATCAGCCCCAGCATTTT. This codes for CASSQGAGGSNQPQHF.

The V call is TRBV6-6, the J call TRBJ2-6, with D possibly matching TRBD1 (6 bases). This CDR3 contains 16 residues. Trimming removed 0 bases at V and 2 bases at J, with 8 bases between. Germline-derived CDR1 and CDR2 are MNHNY and SVGAGI (reference sequence). The CDR3 reads CASSYSTGTGANVLTF. The CDR3 DNA is TGTGCCAGCAGTTACTCAACAGGGACTGGGGCCAACGTCCTGACTTTC.

The chain carries TRBV6-6 and TRBJ2-7; no clear D gene. The CDR3 is 13 amino acids. V lost 0 bases and J lost 4, with 7 bases in between. CDR1 is MNHNY and CDR2 is SVGAGI in the germline V gene (reference sequence). CDR3 DNA sequence: TGTGCCAGCAGTTACTCGATCGTATACGAGCAGTACTTC. Residues: CASSYSIVYEQYF.